Listed here are 6 T cell receptor beta chains from one sample, sequenced in a study of T cell responses to AZD1222 COVID-19 vaccine. The table came from immunoSEQ multiplex PCR; TCRdb's copy has only in-frame clones and leaves some out. The data contain some 130,000 clones, roughly 90% of them seen just once; the ten biggest clones take up under 2.5%. The sequences come from peripheral blood, collected on day 0 of AZD1222 vaccination. The origin of the receptors is an adult in good health.

J is TRBJ1-2 and V is TRBV19; a possible D gene is TRBD1 (6 bases). Trimming removed 8 bases from V and 8 bases from J, with 30 bases in between. The germline CDR1 and CDR2 sequences are LNHDA and SQIVND (reference sequence). This CDR3 spans 17 amino acids. CDR3 protein: CASEKNRGGGLYKGYTF. The CDR3 nucleotides are TGTGCCAGTGAAAAAAATCGTGGTGGGGGCCTCTATAAGGGCTACACCTTC.

The rearrangement joins TRBV14 to TRBJ2-6, with 7 positions matching TRBD2. CDR1 is SGHDN, CDR2 FVKESK, per germline. CDR3 length: 15 amino acids. Unmatched junction bases numbered 5, after V lost 5 bases and J lost 4 bases. The CDR3 DNA is TGTGCCAGCAGCAGGGTAGCGGGCGGGGCCAACGTCCTGACTTTC. Residues: CASSRVAGGANVLTF.

This chain joins TRBV14 and TRBJ1-1, with a tentative D call TRBD1 (5 bases). The CDR3 totals 14 residues. Germline V CDR1 and CDR2: SGHDN, FVKESK. V dropped 4 bases and J dropped 1 base, with 10 bases sitting between them. CDR3 DNA sequence: TGTGCCAGCAGCCGTACGACAGAGAACACTGAAGCTTTCTTT. It is translated as CASSRTTENTEAFF.

This rearrangement joins TRBV18 to TRBJ1-5; a possible D gene is TRBD1 (6 bases). The CDR3 spans 16 residues. Trimming pared 3 bases from V and 3 bases from J, leaving 15 bases between. CDR1 and CDR2 from the germline V gene are KGHSH and LQKENI. Written as DNA, the CDR3 is TGTGCCAGCTCACCCGTTAAACAGGGCCACAATCAGCCCCAGCATTTT. Its translation is CASSPVKQGHNQPQHF.

This clone was counted between two and nine times. The chain is built from TRBV11-3 and TRBJ2-7; 7 nucleotides agree with TRBD2. This CDR3 contains 14 residues. The junction had 3 bases not matched to a gene; V was cut back by 1 base and J by 3 bases. Germline V gene data show CDR1 as SGHNT and CDR2 as YENEEA. Written as DNA, the CDR3 is TGTGCCAGCAGCTTAGGAGTAGCGGGCTACGAGCAGTACTTC. It translates to CASSLGVAGYEQYF. Looking up the rest from reference TRBV11-3 and TRBJ2-7 gives the full variable domain: EAGVVQSPRYKIIEKKQPVAFWCNPISGHNTLYWYLQNLGQGPELLIRYENEEAVDDSQLPKDRFSAERLKGVDSTLKIQPAELGDSAVYLCASSLGVAGYEQYFGPGTRLTVT.

The V and J genes are TRBV5-1 and TRBJ2-2; tentative D call: TRBD2 (6 bases). CDR1 and CDR2 (germline): SGHRS, YFSETQ. Trimming stripped 4 bases from V and 0 bases from J, with 16 bases between. CDR3 length equals 17 residues. CDR3 protein: CASSGGTLSSNTGELFF. For the CDR3, the DNA is TGCGCCAGCAGCGGGGGGACGCTTTCCTCGAACACCGGGGAGCTGTTTTTT.